This T cell receptor (beta chain) was retrieved from a study of STAT5B mutations in CD4+ large granular lymphocyte leukemia. Whole-study context: Among healthy controls, a particular HLA allele went with more CDR3 'QG' motifs. Findings and caveats of the study: Main leukemic clonotypes were patient-specific, but 20% to 25% appeared at low frequency elsewhere. TRBV06-family usage was enriched in top patient clones (8/27) versus controls (2/35).

The germline V and J ends were trimmed by 2 bases and 1 base, with 22 bases remaining between them. CDR1 and CDR2 from the germline V gene are SGDLS and YYNGEE. The CDR3 spans 19 residues. Study processing details: Productive clonotypes were detectable down to 2.59 x 10-5 frequency. Produced via immunoSEQ multiplex PCR; TCRdb's table is partial and in-frame only. That table furnishes V, J and clone size, whereas the DNA furnished D and trimming. In the table there are 25,000 to 40,000 clones, approximately 74% of which are singletons. Points on this clone: The antigen remains unidentified.

The chain carries TRBV9 and TRBJ1-3, with D possibly matching TRBD1 (6 bases). The receptor was isolated from a human donor in good health. Sequencing used CD4+ T cells from blood buffy coats. The CDR3: CASSVNPRQVLGSGNTIYF. DNA of the CDR3: TGTGCCAGCAGCGTGAACCCCAGACAGGTCCTGGGGTCTGGAAACACCATATATTTT. Looking up the rest from reference TRBV9 and TRBJ1-3 gives the full variable domain: DSGVTQTPKHLITATGQRVTLRCSPRSGDLSVYWYQQSLDQGLQFLIQYYNGEERAKGNILERFSAQQFPDLHSELNLSSLELGDSALYFCASSVNPRQVLGSGNTIYFGEGSWLTVV.